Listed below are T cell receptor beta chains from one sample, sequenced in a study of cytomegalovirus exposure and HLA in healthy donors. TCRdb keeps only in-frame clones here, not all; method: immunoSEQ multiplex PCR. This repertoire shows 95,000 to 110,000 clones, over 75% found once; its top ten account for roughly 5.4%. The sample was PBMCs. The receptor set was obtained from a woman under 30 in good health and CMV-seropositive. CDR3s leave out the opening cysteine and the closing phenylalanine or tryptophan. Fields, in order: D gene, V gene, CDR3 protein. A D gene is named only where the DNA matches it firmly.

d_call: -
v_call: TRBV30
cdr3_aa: AWINGETTGELF

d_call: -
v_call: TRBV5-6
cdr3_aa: ASSRDKADTQY

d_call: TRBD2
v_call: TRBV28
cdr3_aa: ASSSPGSGSGNEQF

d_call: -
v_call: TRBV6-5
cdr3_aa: ASSPPGTYNEQF

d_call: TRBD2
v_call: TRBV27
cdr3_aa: ASSSLIARTSGNYEQY

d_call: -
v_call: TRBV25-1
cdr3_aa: ASGASSYSPLH

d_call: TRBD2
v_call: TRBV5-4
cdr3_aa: ASSLVAGPTDTQY

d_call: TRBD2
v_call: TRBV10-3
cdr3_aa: AISGSAIMSTSGSLLDTQY

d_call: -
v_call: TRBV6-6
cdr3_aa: ASSNAADYQPQH

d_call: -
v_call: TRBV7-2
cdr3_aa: ASSRPSASYEQY

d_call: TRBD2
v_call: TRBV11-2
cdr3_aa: ASSLERGLAGKRSDTQY

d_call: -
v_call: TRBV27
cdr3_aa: ASSSNYINSPLH

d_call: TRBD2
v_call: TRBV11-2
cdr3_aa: ASGNSGKGETQY

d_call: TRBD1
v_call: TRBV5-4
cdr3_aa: ASHGSGTGSSGANVLT